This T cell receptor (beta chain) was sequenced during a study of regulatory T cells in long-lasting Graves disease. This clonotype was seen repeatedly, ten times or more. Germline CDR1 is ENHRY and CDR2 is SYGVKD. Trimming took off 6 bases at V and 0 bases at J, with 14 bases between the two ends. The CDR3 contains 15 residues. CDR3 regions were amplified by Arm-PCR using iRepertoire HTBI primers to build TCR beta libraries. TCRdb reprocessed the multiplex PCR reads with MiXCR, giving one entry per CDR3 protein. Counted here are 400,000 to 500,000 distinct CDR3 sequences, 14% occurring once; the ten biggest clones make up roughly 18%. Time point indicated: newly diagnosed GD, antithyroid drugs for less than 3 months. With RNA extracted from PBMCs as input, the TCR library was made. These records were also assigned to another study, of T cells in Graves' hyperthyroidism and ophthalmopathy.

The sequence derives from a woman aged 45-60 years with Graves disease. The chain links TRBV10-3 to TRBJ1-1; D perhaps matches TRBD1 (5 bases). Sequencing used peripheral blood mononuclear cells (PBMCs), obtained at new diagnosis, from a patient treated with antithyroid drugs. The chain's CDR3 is CAIRPATAMNTEAFF. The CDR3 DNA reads TGTGCCATCAGGCCCGCGACAGCTATGAACACTGAAGCTTTCTTT.